This is a list of T cell receptor beta chains from one sample in a study of cytomegalovirus exposure and HLA in healthy donors. Method: immunoSEQ multiplex PCR; TCRdb's copy keeps in-frame clones and lacks some. The sample consists of roughly 120,000 clones, 80% of them appearing once. Material for sequencing was PBMCs. The receptor set was obtained from a male donor in good health and CMV-seronegative. Each CDR3 is given without its conserved first and last residue. Expanded clones get a size class; other rows say once, few or many, or leave the size out.

size: NA
V: TRBV28
CDR3: ASTLRVDRGQRLYSNQPQH

size: NA
V: TRBV7-9
CDR3: ASSPTRRAGNEQF

size: NA
V: TRBV7-3
CDR3: ASSPDGQGAPLGEQF

size: NA
V: TRBV7-9
CDR3: ASSFGTGATYEQY

size: NA
V: TRBV7-9
CDR3: ASSLARGSYNEQF

size: NA
V: TRBV7-2
CDR3: ASSRTGRTEAF

size: NA
V: TRBV2
CDR3: ASSESGGRGRGETQY

size: once
V: TRBV28
CDR3: ASSSGTGNTGANVLT

size: NA
V: TRBV11-2
CDR3: ASSFGGDAGLYGYT

size: once
V: TRBV4-3
CDR3: ASSQDSLGGSTDTQY

size: few
V: TRBV7-9
CDR3: ASTLDTGIYYEQY

size: NA
V: TRBV7-8
CDR3: ASSFPGTGYDQPQH

size: NA
V: TRBV29-1
CDR3: SGGQGSNTEAF

size: few
V: TRBV30
CDR3: AWSERRNQPQH

size: NA
V: TRBV9
CDR3: ASSVNHAQGITGELF

size: NA
V: TRBV4-2
CDR3: ASSPRTGGDGYT

size: NA
V: TRBV27
CDR3: ASSLSRGDEQY

size: once
V: TRBV7-9
CDR3: SSSFIRGLSYEQY

size: NA
V: TRBV19
CDR3: ASAEGGRNYEQY

size: NA
V: TRBV9
CDR3: ASSKTGGAEQPQH

size: few
V: TRBV2
CDR3: ASWDRGQETQY

size: NA
V: TRBV19
CDR3: ASTGDSTEAF

size: NA
V: TRBV27
CDR3: ASSLEGQGLYEQY

size: once
V: TRBV11-2
CDR3: ASSISGTGNEKLF

size: NA
V: TRBV11-2
CDR3: ASRTRQGVNYGYT

size: NA
V: TRBV5-6
CDR3: ASSLGLGETQY

size: NA
V: TRBV27
CDR3: ASSFWRGRGNTEAF